What follows describes a single T cell receptor beta chain. Its antigen is not yet known. Nothing much larger sits one base from this clone, and base qualities are not available. CDR1 and CDR2 are drawn from the germline V gene: LGHNA, YSLEER. Germline trimming amounts to 0 bases on V and 0 bases on J, with 12 as the count of junction bases outside the gene matches. The CDR3 measures 20 amino acids from cysteine to phenylalanine. Solely the CDR3 DNA is kept, with 60 bases framed from the first base. The data belong to a study of blood T cell repertoires in COVID-19 (TCRdb year 2020). Some background on the complete study: Samples from collaborators originated in the United States, Italy and Spain and spanned both the acute and convalescent phases of COVID-19. The dataset comprised deeply sampled blood TCRbeta repertoires from subjects exposed to, actively infected with, or recovered from COVID-19. The repertoires were released in a freely available public database meant as a resource for research on the immune response to SARS-CoV-2. A de-identified subject ID, COVID-19 status, age in years and sex were almost always included in the sample metadata. Where available, HLA class I and class II types were obtained from metadata supplied by the sample provider rather than from assay-based typing. Samples came from the ongoing ImmuneRACE study (first 160 participants) plus 1,254 subjects from 6 global collaborators. The material from the prospective study consisted of cDNA or gDNA derived from T cells, B-cell-depleted T cells, or PBMCs.

The immunoSEQ Assay, a bias-controlled multiplex PCR, was used to amplify TCRbeta CDR3 regions from genomic DNA. From the authors' description of their analysis: Nucleated cell counts per sample were estimated from amplification of reference gene primers within the assay. Sequence reads were collapsed and filtered to measure the absolute abundance of every unique TCRbeta CDR3 rearrangement. For each sample, productive Simpson clonality was calculated by taking the square root of Simpson's diversity index across productive rearrangements. Here the immuneACCESS table is served through TCRdb, limited to in-frame sequences with V and J called. Missing clones are a known gap in these copies; in checked studies unresolved V genes cover under half, and the rest lacks a known reason. V and J calls and clone size are copied from that table; D and trimming were computed from the DNA. For this sample the table gives some 300,000 clones, of which roughly 90% were detected only once. The top ten clones comprise around 14% of the sample.

The paper as a whole reports these results and caveats: The amount of clinical and demographic metadata varied by source and participant and was provided uncurated.

At one collaborating source in Seattle, patients were enrolled during active infection and were followed longitudinally through the course of disease. Each collaborating institution followed its own protocols to collect whole blood in K2EDTA tubes. For TCRbeta analysis, collaborators shipped samples in one of three forms: frozen whole blood, isolated PBMCs, or DNA extracted from either of those sample types. This TCR was recovered from a woman in her seventies with COVID-19, enrolled during active disease. Rearrangement joined TRBV4-3 to TRBJ2-3, with 10 bases matching TRBD2. Sequences were obtained from peripheral blood. The DNA is TGCGCCAGCAGCCAAGATCGGCTAGCGGGAGAACTTACTAGCACAGATACGCAGTATTTT. The translation is CASSQDRLAGELTSTDTQYF.